The rows below give T cell receptor beta chains drawn from one sample of a study of shared clonotypes between healthy human individuals. Sequencing used immunoSEQ multiplex PCR; TCRdb keeps in-frame clones, though not all of them. Among 700,000 or so clones listed, approximately 79% were seen once. Input material: memory CD4+ T cells sorted from blood. The source is a young woman in good health. Both conserved end residues are part of each CDR3. Each record gives: V gene, clone size, D gene, J gene, CDR3 protein, CDR3 DNA. The D gene is left open where the match is weak. Clone size is shown for a subset of rows, as once, few, many or a class of expanded clone.

V: TRBV5-4; size: NA; D: NA; J: TRBJ1-5; CDR3: CASSLGSGGNQPQHF; DNA: TGTGCCAGCAGCCTGGGCTCGGGTGGCAATCAGCCCCAGCATTTT
V: TRBV7-7; size: NA; D: NA; J: TRBJ2-5; CDR3: CASSQTRVETQYF; DNA: TGTGCCAGCAGCCAAACTAGGGTGGAGACCCAGTACTTC
V: TRBV11-3; size: NA; D: TRBD1; J: TRBJ1-1; CDR3: CASSRDRERAFF; DNA: TGTGCCAGCAGCCGGGACAGGGAACGAGCTTTCTTT
V: TRBV16; size: NA; D: NA; J: TRBJ2-5; CDR3: CASSQSRETQYF; DNA: TGTGCCAGCAGCCAATCACGAGAGACCCAGTACTTC
V: TRBV11-1; size: NA; D: NA; J: TRBJ2-5; CDR3: CASSPGHEETQYF; DNA: TGTGCCAGCAGCCCCGGGCACGAGGAGACCCAGTACTTC
V: TRBV5-1; size: NA; D: NA; J: TRBJ1-4; CDR3: CASSLAQGSNEKLFF; DNA: TGCGCCAGCAGCTTGGCCCAAGGGTCAAATGAAAAACTGTTTTTT
V: TRBV6-5; size: NA; D: NA; J: TRBJ2-7; CDR3: CASSDGFGGYEQYF; DNA: TGTGCCAGCAGCGACGGGTTTGGGGGGTACGAGCAGTACTTC
V: TRBV28; size: NA; D: NA; J: TRBJ2-7; CDR3: CASSLSELFHEQYF; DNA: TGTGCCAGCAGTTTGAGTGAGCTTTTCCACGAGCAGTACTTC
V: TRBV5-8; size: few; D: NA; J: TRBJ2-1; CDR3: CASSLGTAIYNEQFF; DNA: TGTGCCAGCAGCTTAGGGACGGCCATCTACAATGAGCAGTTCTTC
V: TRBV2; size: NA; D: NA; J: TRBJ2-1; CDR3: CASSKQGLLGNEQFF; DNA: TGTGCCAGCAGTAAACAGGGTTTATTGGGCAATGAGCAGTTCTTC
V: TRBV7-2; size: few; D: NA; J: TRBJ2-7; CDR3: CASSLARDSHYEQYF; DNA: TGTGCCAGCAGCTTAGCGCGGGACAGCCACTACGAGCAGTACTTC
V: TRBV28; size: NA; D: TRBD1; J: TRBJ1-1; CDR3: CASSLRQGWNTEAFF; DNA: TGTGCCAGCAGTCTCCGACAGGGGTGGAACACTGAAGCTTTCTTT
V: TRBV15; size: NA; D: NA; J: TRBJ1-2; CDR3: CATSGSGVGGYTF; DNA: TGTGCCACCAGCGGGTCAGGGGTTGGGGGCTACACCTTC
V: TRBV19; size: NA; D: NA; J: TRBJ1-3; CDR3: CASSSNLGRFSGNTIYF; DNA: TGTGCCAGTAGCTCAAACCTAGGACGGTTCTCTGGAAACACCATATATTTT
V: TRBV28; size: NA; D: NA; J: TRBJ1-4; CDR3: CASRHPGGYEKLFF; DNA: TGTGCCAGCAGACACCCCGGGGGGTATGAAAAACTGTTTTTT
V: TRBV2; size: NA; D: NA; J: TRBJ2-1; CDR3: CASSGDGSYNEQFF; DNA: TGTGCCAGCAGCGGAGATGGGTCCTACAATGAGCAGTTCTTC
V: TRBV10-2; size: NA; D: NA; J: TRBJ2-7; CDR3: CASSEVQSGEQYF; DNA: TGCGCCAGCAGTGAGGTCCAGTCGGGCGAGCAGTACTTC
V: TRBV30; size: few; D: NA; J: TRBJ1-2; CDR3: CAWSVTVYGYTF; DNA: TGTGCCTGGAGTGTGACGGTCTATGGCTACACCTTC
V: TRBV6-5; size: NA; D: NA; J: TRBJ2-1; CDR3: CASRGRSSYNEQFF; DNA: TGTGCCAGCAGGGGTCGGAGCTCCTACAATGAGCAGTTCTTC
V: TRBV21-1; size: NA; D: NA; J: TRBJ1-3; CDR3: CASSKEAGNTIYF; DNA: TGTGCCAGCAGCAAAGAAGCTGGAAACACCATATATTTT
V: TRBV7-6; size: NA; D: NA; J: TRBJ2-1; CDR3: CASSLETGAPYNEQFF; DNA: TGTGCCAGCAGCTTAGAGACGGGGGCCCCCTACAATGAGCAGTTCTTC
V: TRBV6-1; size: NA; D: NA; J: TRBJ1-5; CDR3: CASSGGTFGNQPQHF; DNA: TGTGCCAGCAGTGGTGGGACATTTGGCAATCAGCCCCAGCATTTT
V: TRBV10-1; size: NA; D: NA; J: TRBJ1-4; CDR3: CASSESTLGGKGLKLFF; DNA: TGCGCCAGCAGTGAGTCGACTCTTGGCGGGAAGGGTTTGAAACTGTTTTTT
V: TRBV11-2; size: many; D: NA; J: TRBJ2-3; CDR3: CASSLGGLPFTDTQYF; DNA: TGTGCCAGCAGCTTAGGGGGCCTCCCTTTCACAGATACGCAGTATTTT
V: TRBV6-5; size: NA; D: NA; J: TRBJ2-7; CDR3: CASGTPPYEQYF; DNA: TGTGCCAGCGGGACCCCTCCCTACGAGCAGTACTTC
V: TRBV5-1; size: once; D: NA; J: TRBJ2-7; CDR3: CASSLSVSSYEQYF; DNA: TGCGCCAGCAGCTTGAGTGTCAGTTCCTACGAGCAGTACTTC
V: TRBV5-1; size: NA; D: NA; J: TRBJ2-7; CDR3: CASSPTLTGTYEQYF; DNA: TGCGCCAGCAGCCCAACCTTGACTGGAACCTACGAGCAGTACTTC
V: TRBV9; size: NA; D: NA; J: TRBJ1-1; CDR3: CASSVVLDTEAFF; DNA: TGTGCCAGCAGCGTAGTGTTGGACACTGAAGCTTTCTTT
V: TRBV28; size: NA; D: NA; J: TRBJ2-7; CDR3: CASSFRDTNYEQYF; DNA: TGTGCCAGCAGTTTCCGGGACACAAACTACGAGCAGTACTTC
V: TRBV4-1; size: many; D: NA; J: TRBJ1-5; CDR3: CASSQDSNNQPQHF; DNA: TGCGCCAGCAGCCAAGATTCGAACAATCAGCCCCAGCATTTT
V: TRBV28; size: few; D: NA; J: TRBJ2-6; CDR3: CASSRVRSGANVLTF; DNA: TGTGCCAGCAGCCGAGTTCGCTCTGGGGCCAACGTCCTGACTTTC
V: TRBV10-3; size: NA; D: TRBD2; J: TRBJ2-7; CDR3: CATTGTSFYEQYF; DNA: TGTGCCACCACCGGGACTAGCTTTTACGAGCAGTACTTC
V: TRBV28; size: NA; D: NA; J: TRBJ2-7; CDR3: CASSSLLGTLYEQYF; DNA: TGTGCCAGCAGTTCCCTACTCGGGACACTCTACGAGCAGTACTTC
V: TRBV5-6; size: once; D: TRBD2; J: TRBJ2-1; CDR3: CASSFRTSGNNEQFF; DNA: TGTGCCAGCAGCTTCAGAACTAGCGGGAACAATGAGCAGTTCTTC
V: TRBV5-1; size: few; D: NA; J: TRBJ2-3; CDR3: CASSLAGARTDTQYF; DNA: TGCGCCAGCAGCTTGGCTGGGGCGCGGACAGATACGCAGTATTTT
V: TRBV28; size: NA; D: TRBD2; J: TRBJ2-1; CDR3: CASTLRGLAGRKQFF; DNA: TGTGCCAGCACCCTTAGGGGACTAGCGGGACGTAAGCAGTTCTTC
V: TRBV30; size: NA; D: NA; J: TRBJ1-1; CDR3: CAWSYKIVYTEAFF; DNA: TGTGCCTGGAGTTATAAGATCGTATACACTGAAGCTTTCTTT
V: TRBV11-2; size: NA; D: NA; J: TRBJ2-7; CDR3: CASSPLIRGSSYEQYF; DNA: TGTGCCAGCAGCCCCCTTATAAGGGGAAGCTCCTACGAGCAGTACTTC
V: TRBV4-1; size: NA; D: NA; J: TRBJ1-2; CDR3: CASSQDIRGDKFYGYTF; DNA: TGCGCCAGCAGCCAAGATATTAGGGGGGACAAATTCTATGGCTACACCTTC
V: TRBV7-3; size: NA; D: NA; J: TRBJ2-5; CDR3: CASSLGPQETQYF; DNA: TGTGCCAGCAGCCTGGGACCTCAAGAGACCCAGTACTTC
V: TRBV7-6; size: NA; D: TRBD1; J: TRBJ1-4; CDR3: CASSPVGQGNEKLFF; DNA: TGTGCCAGCAGCCCAGTGGGACAGGGAAATGAAAAACTGTTTTTT
V: TRBV9; size: NA; D: TRBD1; J: TRBJ2-7; CDR3: CASASGQGSYEQYF; DNA: TGTGCCAGCGCCTCGGGACAGGGCTCCTACGAGCAGTACTTC
V: TRBV15; size: once; D: NA; J: TRBJ1-5; CDR3: CATSRDIMGNNQPQHF; DNA: TGTGCCACCAGCAGAGATATAATGGGGAACAATCAGCCCCAGCATTTT
V: TRBV25-1; size: NA; D: TRBD1; J: TRBJ2-5; CDR3: CASRSVPGQGGVQETQYF; DNA: TGTGCCAGCAGATCTGTCCCGGGACAGGGGGGAGTCCAAGAGACCCAGTACTTC
V: TRBV10-3; size: NA; D: TRBD1; J: TRBJ2-7; CDR3: CATGTGDGTYEQYF; DNA: TGTGCCACCGGGACAGGGGATGGGACCTACGAGCAGTACTTC
V: TRBV28; size: few; D: NA; J: TRBJ1-1; CDR3: CASLDLMNTEAFF; DNA: TGTGCCAGCCTAGATCTCATGAACACTGAAGCTTTCTTT
V: TRBV5-1; size: NA; D: NA; J: TRBJ2-2; CDR3: CASSLSGARTGELFF; DNA: TGCGCCAGCAGCTTGTCAGGGGCAAGGACCGGGGAGCTGTTTTTT